This T cell receptor (beta chain) was identified in a study of T cells after yellow fever vaccination. Regarding the study as a whole: Researchers cautioned that FACS-sorted repertoires could harbor abundant clonotypes contaminating from the bulk population. Across the CD4 and CD8 compartments, a small share of clonotypes was present in both. Reappearance after the booster was observed for most primary-vaccination clones (roughly 95% CD4, around 90% CD8).

Trimming removed 6 bases from V and 1 base from J; junction bases left unmatched: 3. Germline V gene data show CDR1 as SGHTA and CDR2 as FQGNSA. This CDR3 contains 15 residues. A universal primer site and UMIs were added as TCR cDNA was made by 5'RACE template switching. In TCRdb, the 5' RACE reads were re-called with MiXCR into one record per CDR3 protein. The repertoire has 4,500 to 6,500 distinct CDR3 sequences, roughly 6% of them found once; the top ten carry 55% to 75%. This clonotype occurred many times. The rearrangement joins TRBV7-2 to TRBJ2-5; 12 positions agree with TRBD2. The sequences come from PBMCs, either bulk or a sorted T-cell subset (CD4+, CD8+, memory, or dextramer-sorted; not recorded which), collected more than 13 days after the first yellow fever vaccination. The clonotype was recovered from a man younger than 35 who received the YFV17D yellow fever vaccine. CDR3 amino acids: CASSTSGGPQETQYF. CDR3 DNA sequence: TGTGCCAGCAGTACTAGCGGGGGGCCCCAAGAGACCCAGTACTTC.